The 4 T cell receptor beta chains below come from one sample, sequenced in a study of blood T cell repertoires in COVID-19. Produced via immunoSEQ multiplex PCR; TCRdb's table is partial and in-frame only. Of some 200,000 clones listed, around 80% were seen once; the top ten hold over 6%. Sample: peripheral blood. The source is an elderly woman with COVID-19, enrolled during active disease.

The sample holds one count of this clone. The chain links TRBV19 to TRBJ2-2; TRBD2 matches at 8 bases. Germline V gives CDR1 LNHDA, CDR2 SQIVND (reference sequence). The J segment lost 0 bases and the V segment lost 3 bases, leaving 9 bases of the junction unmatched. This CDR3 region has 18 residues. CDR3 sequence: CASSIGGLAGTNTGELFF. DNA of the CDR3: TGTGCCAGTAGTATTGGTGGGCTAGCGGGTACGAACACCGGGGAGCTGTTTTTT.

The rearrangement uses TRBV7-8 and TRBJ1-2; perhaps TRBD1 as D (6 bases). The germline CDR1 and CDR2 sequences are SGHVS and FQNEAQ. The CDR3 covers 14 residues. Trimming stripped 5 bases from V and 4 bases from J, with 14 bases between. CDR3 coding DNA: TGTGCCAGCAGCACAGTACAGGGCAGCTATGGCTACACCTTC. Protein sequence: CASSTVQGSYGYTF. The whole variable domain, remainder taken from reference TRBV7-8 and TRBJ1-2, is GAGVSQSPRYKVAKRGQDVALRCDPISGHVSLFWYQQALGQGPEFLTYFQNEAQLDKSGLPSDRFFAERPEGSVSTLKIQRTQQEDSAVYLCASSTVQGSYGYTFGSGTRLTVV.

In DNA form, the CDR3 reads TGTGCCAGCAGCACTGCCCGGGGGGACGCTTTCTTT. This codes for CASSTARGDAFF. The genes are TRBV7-9 and TRBJ1-1; D perhaps matches TRBD1 (5 bases). CDR1 is SEHNR, CDR2 FQNEAQ, per germline (reference sequence). V shed 5 bases and J shed 11 bases, with 15 bases lying between them. The CDR3 sequence is 12 residues long.

V and J are TRBV10-3 and TRBJ2-7; D is perhaps TRBD1 (7 bases). V was clipped by 4 bases and J by 2 bases, with 15 bases between them. This CDR3 is built from 15 residues. Germline loops: CDR1 ENHRY, CDR2 SYGVKD. The CDR3 reads CAISAQTGTPYEQYF. CDR3 bases: TGTGCCATCAGTGCACAGACAGGGACTCCCTACGAGCAGTACTTC.